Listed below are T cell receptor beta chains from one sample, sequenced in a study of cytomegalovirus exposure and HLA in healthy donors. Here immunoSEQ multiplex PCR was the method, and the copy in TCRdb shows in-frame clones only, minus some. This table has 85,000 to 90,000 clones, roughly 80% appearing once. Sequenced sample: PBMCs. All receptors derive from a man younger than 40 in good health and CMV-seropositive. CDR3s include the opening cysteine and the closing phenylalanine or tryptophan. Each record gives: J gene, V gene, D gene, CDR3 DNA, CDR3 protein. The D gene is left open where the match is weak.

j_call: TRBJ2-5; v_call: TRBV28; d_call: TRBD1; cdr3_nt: TGTGCCAGCAGTTCTTTGGGACAGGGGCGCCAAGAGACCCAGTACTTC; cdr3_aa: CASSSLGQGRQETQYF
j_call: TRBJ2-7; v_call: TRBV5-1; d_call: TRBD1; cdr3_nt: TGCGCCAGCAGCTTGGCCGCCGGGACAGGGACCTACGAGCAGTACTTC; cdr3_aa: CASSLAAGTGTYEQYF
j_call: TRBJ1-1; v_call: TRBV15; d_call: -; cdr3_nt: TGTGCCACCAGCATTAGGGGCCGGACTGAAGCTTTCTTT; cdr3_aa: CATSIRGRTEAFF
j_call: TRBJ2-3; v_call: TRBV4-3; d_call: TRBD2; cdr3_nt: TGCGCCAGCAGCCAAGATCGGGGGGGTACAGATACGCAGTATTTT; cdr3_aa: CASSQDRGGTDTQYF
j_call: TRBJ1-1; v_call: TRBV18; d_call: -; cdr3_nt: TGTGCCAGCTCACCCTCCAGTTCCGAAGCTTTCTTT; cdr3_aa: CASSPSSSEAFF
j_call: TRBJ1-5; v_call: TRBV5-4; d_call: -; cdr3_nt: TGTGCCAGCAGCTTGAACCGGGACACCAATCAGCCCCAGCATTTT; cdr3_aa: CASSLNRDTNQPQHF
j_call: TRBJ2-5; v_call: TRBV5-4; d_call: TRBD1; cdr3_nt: TGTGCCAGCAGGGGGGACAGGGGGCGAGAGACCCAGTACTTC; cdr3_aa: CASRGDRGRETQYF
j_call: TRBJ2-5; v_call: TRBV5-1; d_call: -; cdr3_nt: TGCGCCAGCAGCTCCCGTGTGTCCAGGGAGACCCAGTACTTC; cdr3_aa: CASSSRVSRETQYF
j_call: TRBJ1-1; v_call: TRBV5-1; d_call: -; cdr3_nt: TGCGCCAGCAGCCCTACCGCGTATCAGGGGACTGAAGCTTTCTTT; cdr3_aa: CASSPTAYQGTEAFF
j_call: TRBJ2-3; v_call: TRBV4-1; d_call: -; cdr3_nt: TGCGCCAGCAGCCAAGCAGGTTGGACAGCCGGTTCAGATACGCAGTATTTT; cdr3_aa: CASSQAGWTAGSDTQYF